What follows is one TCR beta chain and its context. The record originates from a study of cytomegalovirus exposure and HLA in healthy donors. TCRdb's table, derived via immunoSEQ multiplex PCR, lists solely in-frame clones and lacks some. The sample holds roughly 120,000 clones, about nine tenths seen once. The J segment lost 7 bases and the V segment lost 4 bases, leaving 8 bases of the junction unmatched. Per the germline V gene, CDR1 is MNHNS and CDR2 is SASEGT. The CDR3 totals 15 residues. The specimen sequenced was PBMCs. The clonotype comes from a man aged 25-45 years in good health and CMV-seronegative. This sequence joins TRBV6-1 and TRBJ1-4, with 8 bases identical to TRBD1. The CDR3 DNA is TGTGCCAGCAGTGGTCGGACAGGGTCAGGTGAAAAACTGTTTTTT. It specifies CASSGRTGSGEKLFF.